These 32 T cell receptor beta chains came from one sample sequenced in a study of cytomegalovirus exposure and HLA in healthy donors (dated by TCRdb to about 2017). Preparation of the library involved the immunoSEQ multiplex PCR assay. The multiplex PCR relied on a mix of 60 forward primers for TCR Vbeta segments and 13 reverse primers for TCR Jbeta segments. TCRdb took over this immuneACCESS table, retaining in-frame rearrangements with V and J assigned. Such tables are incomplete; in checked studies, under half of the missing clones stem from an unresolved V gene, and the remainder is unexplained. The sample yields around 83,000 clones; 78% were counted once. Together, the top ten hold approximately 4.8% of the sample. The sample comprised PBMCs. Receptor source: a male donor in good health and CMV-seropositive.

This clone was counted a single time. This chain uses TRBV28 with TRBJ1-1; no reliable D call. CDR1 MDHEN and CDR2 SYDVKM come from the germline V gene. The CDR3 consists of 20 residues. V was pared by 3 bases and J by 1 base, with 27 bases between. CDR3 nucleotide sequence: TGTGCCAGCAGTTTTAAGCGAAATCCAACCTTCACTATGACGAACACTGAAGCTTTCTTT. Translated: CASSFKRNPTFTMTNTEAFF.

CDR3 amino acids: CASSELQGTPIYEQYF. The CDR3 region has the DNA TGTGCCAGCTCAGAACTTCAGGGGACACCGATTTACGAGCAGTACTTC. The chain joins TRBV18 to TRBJ2-7, with a weak D call TRBD1 (6 bases). The germline V and J ends were trimmed by 5 bases and 4 bases, with 21 bases remaining between them. The length of the CDR3 is 16 residues. Germline loops: CDR1 KGHSH, CDR2 LQKENI.

The CDR3 protein is CASSREEGNEQYF. CDR3 in DNA: TGTGCCAGCAGCCGGGAGGAGGGTAACGAGCAGTACTTC. The chain is built from TRBV6-1 and TRBJ2-7; 7 bases align to TRBD2. The CDR3 runs to 13 residues. Germline values: CDR1 MNHNS, CDR2 SASEGT. J was trimmed by 5 bases and V by 6 bases; bases with no gene match: 7.

The chain is built from TRBV5-4 and TRBJ1-2, with 7 bases identical to TRBD1. This CDR3 spans 13 amino acids. From germline, CDR1 is SGHNT and CDR2 YYREEE (reference sequence). Trimming took 6 bases from V and 8 from J; bases not matched to a gene: 10. As DNA, the CDR3 is TGTGCCAGCACCCTGCAAGGGGGCCGAGGCTACACCTTC. Its protein product is CASTLQGGRGYTF. Based on the CDR3 plus reference TRBV5-4 and TRBJ1-2, the full variable domain is ETGVTQSPTHLIKTRGQQVTLRCSSQSGHNTVSWYQQALGQGPQFIFQYYREEENGRGNFPPRFSGLQFPNYSSELNVNALELDDSALYLCASTLQGGRGYTFGSGTRLTVV.

The chain employs TRBV6-5 and TRBJ2-2; D gene ambiguous. Germline assignment: CDR1 MNHEY and CDR2 SVGAGI. CDR3 length: 16 amino acids. V was trimmed by 0 bases and J by 6 bases, leaving 14 bases between them. CDR3 bases: TGTGCCAGCAGTTACTCGTCAGTAACAGTAGCCGGGGAGCTGTTTTTT. Translating gives CASSYSSVTVAGELFF.

This clone showed up just a few times. The chain links TRBV5-1 to TRBJ2-5; weak D call: TRBD2 (6 bases). The germline V and J ends were trimmed by 0 bases and 4 bases, with 16 bases remaining between them. Germline loops: CDR1 SGHRS, CDR2 YFSETQ. This CDR3 has 16 amino acids. As DNA, the CDR3 is TGCGCCAGCAGCTTGGCCGGGATGGGGGGATTAGAGACCCAGTACTTC. It is translated as CASSLAGMGGLETQYF.

This chain links TRBV27 with TRBJ1-2; perhaps TRBD1 as D (6 bases). Trimming stripped 2 bases from V and 5 bases from J, with 12 bases between. Germline V gene lookup returns CDR1 MNHEY and CDR2 SMNVEV (reference sequence). The CDR3 totals 14 residues. The CDR3 region has the DNA TGTGCCAGCAGTTTAGGGACACAAACTTATGGCTACACCTTC. It encodes CASSLGTQTYGYTF.

This clone was observed a few times. The rearrangement joins TRBV27 to TRBJ1-6; D is possibly TRBD1 (5 bases). V was pared by 6 bases and J by 7 bases, with 16 bases between. CDR1 MNHEY and CDR2 SMNVEV come from the germline V gene (reference sequence). The CDR3 runs to 15 residues. The DNA of the CDR3 is TGTGCCAGCAGCTTGGAGGGACGGACGAATTCACCCCTCCACTTT. This translates into CASSLEGRTNSPLHF.

V gene TRBV7-9 combines with J gene TRBJ2-1; 10 positions agree with TRBD1. V lost 5 bases to trimming and J lost 0 bases; unmatched junction nucleotides: 10. The CDR3 consists of 18 residues. Germline V lookup: CDR1 SEHNR, CDR2 FQNEAQ (reference sequence). This chain's CDR3 is CASSGGTGAPGSYNEQFF. CDR3 coding DNA: TGTGCCAGCAGCGGCGGGACAGGGGCTCCCGGCTCCTACAATGAGCAGTTCTTC.

CDR3: CASSVTGATDTQYF. Here the CDR3 DNA reads TGTGCCAGCAGTGTGACGGGAGCCACAGATACGCAGTATTTT. The chain combines TRBV27 with TRBJ2-3, with D possibly matching TRBD2 (6 bases). V lost 5 bases and J lost 2, with 11 bases in between. The V gene's germline CDR1 is MNHEY and CDR2 SMNVEV (reference sequence). The CDR3 has 14 amino acids.

A few counts support this clone. The rearrangement links TRBV2 to TRBJ1-2, with 7 bases lining up with TRBD1. CDR1 and CDR2 (germline): SNHLY, FYNNEI. This CDR3 is 16 amino acids long. The V gene end was trimmed by 6 bases and the J gene end by 8 bases; junction bases not matched to a gene: 18. In DNA form, the CDR3 reads TGTGCCAGCAGCCGAGGCGGGGACAGCTCCTATGGAGGCTACACCTTC. Protein sequence: CASSRGGDSSYGGYTF.

This clone was observed once. The chain is built from TRBV4-1 and TRBJ1-2; D perhaps matches TRBD1 (6 bases). This CDR3 region has 14 residues. Germline V gene lookup returns CDR1 MGHRA and CDR2 YSYEKL. V shed 2 bases and J shed 8 bases, with 15 bases lying between them. The CDR3 coding sequence is TGCGCCAGCAGCCAAAAAACAGGGTCGCAGGGCTACACCTTC. Translation: CASSQKTGSQGYTF.

The chain joins TRBV6-5 to TRBJ2-7; D may be TRBD1 (7 bases). Germline loops: CDR1 MNHEY, CDR2 SVGAGI. The V end was cut by 1 base, the J end by 2 bases, with 12 bases between. The CDR3 loop spans 15 amino acids. The CDR3 DNA is TGTGCCAGCAGTTACTATGCGGGACAGCCCTACGAGCAGTACTTC. It encodes CASSYYAGQPYEQYF.

This clone showed up just a few times. V usage is TRBV5-6 and J usage is TRBJ2-3; 9 bases match TRBD2. This CDR3 spans 14 amino acids. V shed 7 bases and J 6 bases; nucleotides not matched to a gene: 9. Germline V lookup: CDR1 SGHDT, CDR2 YYEEEE. CDR3 region: CASLPAGGVDTQYF. The CDR3, as DNA: TGTGCCAGCCTCCCTGCGGGGGGGGTGGATACGCAGTATTTT. The variable domain in full, completed from reference TRBV5-6 and TRBJ2-3, reads DAGVTQSPTHLIKTRGQQVTLRCSPKSGHDTVSWYQQALGQGPQFIFQYYEEEERQRGNFPDRFSGHQFPNYSSELNVNALLLGDSALYLCASLPAGGVDTQYFGPGTRLTVL.

The chain has TRBV14 and TRBJ2-1, with TRBD2 matching over 9 bases. Germline assignment: CDR1 SGHDN and CDR2 FVKESK. The CDR3 loop spans 16 amino acids. Trimming removed 0 bases from V and 9 bases from J; junction bases left unmatched: 9. CDR3 loop: CASSQDWAGGYGEQFF. The DNA for the CDR3 is TGTGCCAGCAGCCAAGATTGGGCGGGAGGGTACGGTGAGCAGTTCTTC.

The genes are TRBV7-2 and TRBJ2-3; TRBD2 matches 8 bases. The V gene's germline CDR1 is SGHTA and CDR2 FQGNSA. CDR3 size: 15 residues. V lost 5 bases to trimming and J lost 4 bases; unmatched junction nucleotides: 8. CDR3 in amino acids: CASSNIAGIPDTQYF. In DNA form, the CDR3 reads TGTGCCAGCAGCAATATAGCGGGGATTCCAGATACGCAGTATTTT.

The chain links TRBV10-1 to TRBJ2-1; TRBD2 agrees at 7 bases. This CDR3 has 18 residues. Trimming took 0 bases from V and 4 from J; bases not matched to a gene: 12. CDR1 and CDR2 from the germline V gene are WNHNN and SYGVQD (reference sequence). The CDR3 sequence: CASSESASGIGMYNEQFF. The CDR3 coding sequence is TGCGCCAGCAGTGAGTCGGCAAGCGGGATAGGGATGTACAATGAGCAGTTCTTC.

The J gene is TRBJ1-6, the V gene TRBV7-3, with D uncertain. Germline V gene sequence: CDR1 SGHTA, CDR2 FQGTGA. The CDR3 sequence is 15 residues long. V gave up 0 bases and J gave up 8 bases, with 11 bases separating them. The chain's CDR3 is CASSLTSGTDSPLHF. CDR3 nucleotides: TGTGCCAGCAGCTTAACTTCGGGAACAGATTCACCCCTCCACTTT.

The chain links TRBV7-7 to TRBJ2-2; possible D gene TRBD2, 7 bases. The CDR3 covers 17 residues. Trimming took off 5 bases at V and 3 bases at J, with 19 bases between the two ends. The germline gives CDR1 SSHAT, CDR2 FNYEAQ (reference sequence). CDR3 bases: TGTGCCAGCAGCAACGCCCGGGGGGCGCCGGACACCGGGGAGCTGTTTTTT. Its protein product is CASSNARGAPDTGELFF.

J is TRBJ1-5 and V is TRBV2; 9 bases agree with TRBD1. CDR1 and CDR2 (germline): SNHLY, FYNNEI. Unmatched junction bases numbered 3, after V lost 3 bases and J lost 3 bases. This CDR3 is 15 amino acids long. The CDR3 nucleotides are TGTGCCAGCAGTGACTGGACAGGGGACAATCAGCCCCAGCATTTT. Protein product: CASSDWTGDNQPQHF.

The V and J genes are TRBV7-2 and TRBJ2-2; perhaps TRBD2 as D (5 bases). This CDR3 spans 16 amino acids. CDR1 is SGHTA and CDR2 is FQGNSA in the germline V gene. V lost 1 base and J lost 7, with 16 bases in between. The CDR3 nucleotides are TGTGCCAGCAGCTTAGGTCTAGGAGGTTATGGCGGGGAGCTGTTTTTT. This gives the protein CASSLGLGGYGGELFF.

V and J are TRBV6-6 and TRBJ1-6; D gene ambiguous. CDR3 size: 14 residues. V gave up 6 bases and J gave up 4 bases, with 10 bases separating them. Germline loops: CDR1 MNHNY, CDR2 SVGAGI (reference sequence). This chain's CDR3 is CASRDRRYNSPLHF. For the CDR3, the DNA is TGTGCCAGCAGAGATAGGAGATATAATTCACCCCTCCACTTT.

This clone was observed a single time. The V call is TRBV7-2, the J call TRBJ2-5; D remains unclear. The CDR3 is 14 residues long. The germline V gene has CDR1 SGHTA and CDR2 FQGNSA. With 3 bases removed from V and 7 bases from J, the gap between germline ends came to 15 bases. The CDR3 coding sequence is TGTGCCAGCAGCTTGAGCGAGTTGGTGGGGACCCAGTACTTC. Amino acid sequence: CASSLSELVGTQYF.

This chain links TRBV6-5 with TRBJ1-1, with no clear D. The length of the CDR3 is 14 residues. The germline V gene has CDR1 MNHEY and CDR2 SVGAGI. V was cut by 6 bases and J by 1 base, with 12 bases left in between. The CDR3 sequence is CASSPFGENTEAFF. In DNA form, the CDR3 reads TGTGCCAGCAGCCCTTTCGGGGAGAACACTGAAGCTTTCTTT.

The chain joins TRBV30 to TRBJ2-3; 7 nucleotides match TRBD2. The CDR3 is 15 amino acids. Germline V gene data show CDR1 as GTSNPN and CDR2 as SVGIG (reference sequence). V shed 0 bases and J 2 bases; nucleotides not matched to a gene: 5. Written as DNA, the CDR3 is TGTGCCTGGAGTGTCGCTAGCGGATACACAGATACGCAGTATTTT. Protein: CAWSVASGYTDTQYF.

This clone occurred once. The V gene is TRBV2, the J gene TRBJ1-1, with 7 bases matching TRBD1. The CDR3 spans 15 residues. Per the germline V gene, CDR1 is SNHLY and CDR2 is FYNNEI. Trimming cost V 4 bases and J 1 base; bases outside gene matches: 6. The CDR3 coding sequence is TGTGCCAGCAGTGGAAGAGGGACAGCGAACACTGAAGCTTTCTTT. Translated, it gives CASSGRGTANTEAFF.

V and J are TRBV7-2 and TRBJ1-2; TRBD1 agrees at 12 bases. CDR1 and CDR2 (germline): SGHTA, FQGNSA. The CDR3 totals 17 residues. V lost 2 bases to trimming and J lost 4 bases; unmatched junction nucleotides: 8. The CDR3 here is CASSLPGQGARGYGYTF. The CDR3, as DNA: TGTGCCAGCAGCTTACCGGGACAGGGGGCGCGAGGCTATGGCTACACCTTC.

This clone was observed a few times. The chain uses TRBV12-5 and TRBJ1-1; D remains unclear. CDR3 length equals 11 residues. Trimming stripped 5 bases from V and 4 bases from J, with 5 bases between. Germline loops: CDR1 LGHNT, CDR2 FRNRAP. The CDR3 bases are TGTGCTAGTGGTCCAGGCACTGAAGCTTTCTTT. It codes for CASGPGTEAFF.

To note about this clone: Other nucleotide sequences from this sample produce the same CDR3. The chain combines TRBV27 with TRBJ1-1; D is unresolved. This CDR3 has 14 residues. The V end was cut by 3 bases, the J end by 1 base, with 9 bases between. CDR1 is MNHEY, CDR2 SMNVEV, per germline (reference sequence). DNA for the CDR3: TGTGCCAGCAGTTTGGCAGGCTCGAACACTGAAGCTTTCTTT. It encodes CASSLAGSNTEAFF.

The chain links TRBV9 to TRBJ1-5; D is perhaps TRBD1 (6 bases). The CDR3 spans 15 residues. Germline V gene lookup returns CDR1 SGDLS and CDR2 YYNGEE. The V end was cut by 5 bases, the J end by 7 bases, with 19 bases between. CDR3 amino acids: CASSPRDTHQQPQHF. DNA for the CDR3: TGTGCCAGCAGTCCCCGGGACACCCACCAGCAGCCCCAGCATTTT.

This chain connects TRBV27 to TRBJ2-7; 11 bases fit TRBD2. This CDR3 has 16 residues. Germline trimming cut 4 bases from V and 4 bases from J; bases unmatched to any gene: 9. Germline lookup yields CDR1 MNHEY and CDR2 SMNVEV (reference sequence). The CDR3 region is CASSSPSGRNGYEQYF. CDR3 in DNA: TGTGCCAGCAGTTCCCCTAGCGGGAGGAACGGTTACGAGCAGTACTTC.

V usage is TRBV28 and J usage is TRBJ1-4; the D gene is possibly TRBD1 (5 bases). Germline CDR1 reads MDHEN; CDR2 reads SYDVKM. CDR3 size: 13 residues. Trimming took 3 bases from V and 8 from J, leaving 10 bases between them. The CDR3 loop reads CASSFWGGEKLFF. The DNA for the CDR3 is TGTGCCAGCAGTTTTTGGGGGGGGGAAAAACTGTTTTTT.